The present entry profiles one T cell receptor (beta chain) with its context. Its matching antigen is unknown. The CDR3 contains 11 residues. Germline CDR1 is SNHLY and CDR2 is FYNNEI. The V gene lost 6 bases and the J gene lost 8 bases, with 8 bases spanning the gap. This sample stems from a study of regulatory T cells in long-lasting Graves disease. Findings of the study overall: TRBV28, TRBJ1-2 and TRBJ2-5 emerged as the favored segments in persistent disease.

The time point: newly diagnosed GD, antithyroid drugs for less than 3 months. PBMCs were the source of the RNA used for TCR sequencing. Graves' disease diagnoses followed American Thyroid Association guidelines. The authors built TCR beta libraries using iRepertoire HTBI primers and Arm-PCR of CDR3 regions. TCRdb redid the calling of the multiplex PCR reads with MiXCR, one entry per CDR3 protein. The sample has some 330,000 distinct CDR3 sequences, about 11% seen once; the top ten hold approximately 17%. These sequences were also reported in another study, on T cells in Graves' hyperthyroidism and ophthalmopathy. That work adds: Those patients with uncontrolled infection, other autoimmune disease, pregnancy or lactation were excluded.

The chain recombines TRBV2 with TRBJ1-3; D unresolved. The receptor's source is a young woman with Graves disease. The sample was peripheral blood mononuclear cells (PBMCs), taken at new diagnosis, from a patient treated with antithyroid drugs. The CDR3 reads CASRPADTIYF. CDR3 nucleotide sequence: TGTGCCAGCAGACCCGCGGACACCATATATTTT.